One and the same sample provided the 27 T cell receptor beta chains below, sequenced in a study of Ad26.COV2.S vaccination and SARS-CoV-2 variants. The protocol was immunoSEQ multiplex PCR, while the TCRdb copy is restricted to in-frame clones and leaves out a portion. The sample has around 350,000 clones; about 91% are singletons. The sample consisted of peripheral blood, taken after recovery from COVID-19. The receptors originated from a human donor who had recovered from COVID-19.

The chain has TRBV7-2 and TRBJ2-5; D not certain. V lost 3 bases and J 6 bases, leaving 11 bases between the germline ends. The germline gives CDR1 SGHTA, CDR2 FQGNSA. This CDR3 has 13 amino acids. The CDR3: CASSFRREKTQYF. The CDR3 DNA follows: TGTGCCAGCAGCTTCCGAAGGGAAAAGACCCAGTACTTC.

This sequence joins TRBV6-4 and TRBJ1-1, with unresolved D. The V gene lost 2 bases and the J gene lost 6 bases, with 10 bases spanning the gap. In germline, CDR1 is MRHNA, CDR2 SNTAGT. The CDR3 length is 13 residues. CDR3 DNA: TGTGCCAGCAGTGACCCGCCAGCAGCTGAAGCTTTCTTT. Its translation: CASSDPPAAEAFF.

This chain uses TRBV4-1 with TRBJ1-2; 9 bases are shared with TRBD1. The CDR3 loop spans 18 amino acids. Germline V CDR1 and CDR2: MGHRA, YSYEKL. J gave up 4 bases and V 0 bases, and 12 bases lay outside the gene matches. CDR3 residues: CASSQDLWTGVSGYGYTF. The CDR3 coding sequence is TGCGCCAGCAGCCAAGATCTTTGGACAGGGGTATCGGGCTATGGCTACACCTTC.

The DNA of the CDR3 is TGCGCCAGCAGTGTGGACAGTAACTATGGCTACACCTTC. Its protein product is CASSVDSNYGYTF. This chain links TRBV5-1 with TRBJ1-2, with D possibly being TRBD1 (6 bases). V was cut by 5 bases and J by 1 base, with 9 bases left in between. The germline V gene encodes CDR1 SGHRS and CDR2 YFSETQ. This CDR3 has 13 residues.

The J gene is TRBJ2-1, the V gene TRBV10-2, with 12 bases matching TRBD2. Germline V gene data show CDR1 as WSHSY and CDR2 as SAAADI. V was pared by 6 bases and J by 15 bases, with 18 bases of the junction left unmatched. The CDR3 contains 16 residues. The CDR3 DNA is TGCGCCAGCAGCCCAGGACTAGCGGGGTACAACCTCCATTGGTTCTTC. This gives the protein CASSPGLAGYNLHWFF.

CDR3 sequence reads: CASSSGSLAGETQYF. DNA for the CDR3: TGTGCCAGCAGCTCTGGTTCACTAGCGGGGGAGACCCAGTACTTC. This chain connects TRBV5-4 to TRBJ2-5, with 10 bases that match TRBD2. V shed 3 bases, J shed 5 bases, and the junction held 7 bases outside the gene matches. The CDR3 is made up of 15 amino acids. Germline V gene sequence: CDR1 SGHNT, CDR2 YYREEE (reference sequence).

This chain uses TRBV7-9 with TRBJ2-7, with 7 positions matching TRBD1. V lost 5 bases, J lost 2 bases, and 3 bases stayed unmatched. Germline CDR1 and CDR2: SEHNR and FQNEAQ (reference sequence). The CDR3 consists of 13 residues. In nucleotides, the CDR3 is TGTGCCAGCAGCCCGGACAGGACCTACGAGCAGTACTTC. Translation: CASSPDRTYEQYF. Full variable domain (missing parts from reference TRBV7-9 and TRBJ2-7): DTGVSQNPRHKITKRGQNVTFRCDPISEHNRLYWYRQTLGQGPEFLTYFQNEAQLEKSRLLSDRFSAERPKGSFSTLEIQRTEQGDSAMYLCASSPDRTYEQYFGPGTRLTVT.

The chain employs TRBV27 and TRBJ1-2, with D perhaps TRBD1 (6 bases). Trimming shortened V by 0 bases and J by 7 bases, and 15 bases separated the two germline ends. This CDR3 contains 15 residues. Per the germline V gene, CDR1 is MNHEY and CDR2 is SMNVEV (reference sequence). The CDR3: CASSLSMGGAGGYTF. In DNA form, the CDR3 reads TGTGCCAGCAGTTTATCGATGGGGGGGGCGGGTGGCTACACCTTC.

About this clone itself: Given a much more abundant clone one base away, this may be a read error. The CDR3 DNA sequence: TGTGCCAGCAGCCCCTCCCAAGAGACCCAGTACTTC. This encodes CASSPSQETQYF. This sequence joins TRBV12-3 or TRBV12-4 and TRBJ2-5; D gene ambiguous. The CDR3 loop spans 12 amino acids. The V gene lost 6 bases and the J gene lost 1 base, with 6 bases spanning the gap.

The chain employs TRBV3-1 (or the pseudogene TRBV3-2) and TRBJ1-5; no definite D call. The V gene's germline CDR1 is LGHDT and CDR2 YNNKEL (reference sequence). This CDR3 comprises 15 residues. V was trimmed by 1 base and J by 0 bases, leaving 7 bases between them. The CDR3 DNA reads as TGTGCCAGCAGCCAAGCAGGTTTTAGCAATCAGCCCCAGCATTTT. Protein product: CASSQAGFSNQPQHF.

This clone was detected only once. V is TRBV5-4 and J is TRBJ2-7, with 9 bases matching TRBD1. The CDR3 is 15 residues long. Looked up from germline, CDR1 is SGHNT and CDR2 is YYREEE (reference sequence). The V and J ends lost 2 bases and 3 bases, in that order; junction bases with no gene match: 6. CDR3 sequence (DNA): TGTGCCAGCAGCTTCCCGGGACAGGGAGGCTACGAGCAGTACTTC. Protein: CASSFPGQGGYEQYF.

This chain connects TRBV11-2 to TRBJ1-2; tentative D call: TRBD1 (6 bases). The CDR3 runs to 14 residues. Trimming pared 1 base from V and 6 bases from J, leaving 12 bases between. Germline V gene sequence: CDR1 SGHAT, CDR2 FQNNGV. This CDR3 reads CASSLVAGENGYTF. CDR3 DNA sequence: TGTGCCAGCAGCTTAGTGGCAGGGGAGAATGGCTACACCTTC.

V usage is TRBV10-2 and J usage is TRBJ1-5; D may be TRBD1 (6 bases). Germline V gives CDR1 WSHSY, CDR2 SAAADI. The length of the CDR3 is 15 residues. V lost 0 bases and J 4 bases, leaving 10 bases between the germline ends. In DNA form, the CDR3 reads TGCGCCAGCAGTGAGTCACAGGGCGGAAATCAGCCCCAGCATTTT. It encodes CASSESQGGNQPQHF.

The table lists this clone with a count of one. CDR3 in DNA: TGTGCCACCAGCAGCCCCTTTGGGGCCAACGTCCTGACTTTC. This gives the protein CATSSPFGANVLTF. The chain joins TRBV15 to TRBJ2-6; no firm D call. The V gene lost 3 bases and the J gene lost 3 bases, with 6 bases spanning the gap. The germline V gene has CDR1 LNHNV and CDR2 YYDKDF (reference sequence). This CDR3 has 14 amino acids.

V is TRBV19 and J is TRBJ1-1, with TRBD1 matching over 9 bases. The CDR3 extends over 15 amino acids. After removal of 9 bases from V and 6 bases from J, the junction contained 14 bases not matched to a gene. The V gene's germline CDR1 is LNHDA and CDR2 SQIVND (reference sequence). The CDR3, as DNA: TGTGCCAGCCAAAGCGCCGGGACAGGGATCGCTGAAGCTTTCTTT. It encodes CASQSAGTGIAEAFF.

The chain recombines TRBV20-1 with TRBJ2-7, with D uncertain. Germline CDR1 and CDR2: DFQATT and SNEGSKA (reference sequence). The CDR3 covers 14 residues. V was clipped by 3 bases and J by 0 bases, with 12 bases between them. The chain's CDR3 is CSASGQISSYEQYF. In DNA, the CDR3 is TGCAGTGCTAGTGGGCAGATTAGCTCCTACGAGCAGTACTTC.

The chain combines TRBV11-2 with TRBJ2-7, with a tentative D call TRBD1 (5 bases). CDR3 length: 16 amino acids. Deletions cut 2 bases from V and 0 bases from J, with 14 bases between. Germline V CDR1 and CDR2: SGHAT, FQNNGV. This chain's CDR3 is CASSLSFRGSSYEQYF. The DNA of the CDR3 is TGTGCCAGCAGCTTAAGTTTTAGGGGCTCCTCCTACGAGCAGTACTTC.

V usage is TRBV5-8 and J usage is TRBJ1-5, with 10 bases matching TRBD1. Germline V gives CDR1 SGHTS, CDR2 YDEGEE. V was clipped by 4 bases and J by 2 bases; unmatched bases: 12. The CDR3 has 18 amino acids. CDR3 nucleotides: TGTGCCAGCAGCCGGGACAGGGGAAAGGGTGAAGGCAATCAGCCCCAGCATTTT. It yields the protein CASSRDRGKGEGNQPQHF. Full variable domain (outside the CDR3, taken from reference TRBV5-8 and TRBJ1-5): EAGVTQSPTHLIKTRGQQATLRCSPISGHTSVYWYQQALGLGLQFLLWYDEGEERNRGNFPPRFSGRQFPNYSSELNVNALELEDSALYLCASSRDRGKGEGNQPQHFGDGTRLSIL.

The CDR3 spells CAISDYVEETQYF. CDR3 nucleotides: TGTGCCATCAGTGATTATGTTGAGGAGACCCAGTACTTC. This chain links TRBV10-3 with TRBJ2-5; D is ambiguous. With 3 bases removed from V and 5 bases from J, the gap between germline ends came to 10 bases. Germline CDR1 reads ENHRY; CDR2 reads SYGVKD. The CDR3 loop spans 13 amino acids.

This chain connects TRBV9 to TRBJ2-1, with D possibly TRBD1 on 5 matching bases. Trimming took off 1 base at V and 10 bases at J, with 18 bases between the two ends. CDR3 length: 15 residues. The V gene's germline CDR1 is SGDLS and CDR2 YYNGEE. In nucleotides, the CDR3 is TGTGCCAGCAGCGTATCCCCGGGCGCCTGGGGCGAGCAGTTCTTC. Translated: CASSVSPGAWGEQFF.

This chain uses TRBV7-9 with TRBJ2-7; 7 bases align to TRBD1. The germline V gene has CDR1 SEHNR and CDR2 FQNEAQ (reference sequence). CDR3 size: 16 residues. The V segment lost 5 bases and the J segment 11 bases; nucleotides outside the gene matches: 21. Here the CDR3 reads CASSELIQGPASGEYF. The CDR3 DNA reads TGTGCCAGCAGCGAATTAATACAGGGGCCCGCATCCGGGGAGTACTTC.

The gene calls are TRBV4-1 and TRBJ2-1; 10 nucleotides line up with TRBD2. V gave up 0 bases and J gave up 7 bases; unmatched junction bases: 6. The CDR3 has 16 residues. The germline V gene has CDR1 MGHRA and CDR2 YSYEKL. As DNA, the CDR3 is TGCGCCAGCAGCCAAGATCTAGCGGGGGTTCGGAATGAGCAGTTCTTC. Translating gives CASSQDLAGVRNEQFF.

The rearrangement uses TRBV7-9 and TRBJ1-2; 9 bases match TRBD1. Per germline, CDR1 SEHNR and CDR2 FQNEAQ (reference sequence). The V gene end was trimmed by 5 bases and the J gene end by 4 bases; junction bases not matched to a gene: 8. This CDR3 is built from 15 residues. DNA for the CDR3: TGTGCCAGCAGCCCGATCGCGGGACAGGGCTATGGCTACACCTTC. It specifies CASSPIAGQGYGYTF.

The rearrangement joins TRBV9 to TRBJ1-2; 8 positions match TRBD1. Germline CDR1 and CDR2: SGDLS and YYNGEE. V lost 6 bases, J lost 11 bases, and 12 bases stayed unmatched. The CDR3 length is 13 residues. CDR3 region: CASTGGADARYTF. The DNA of the CDR3 is TGTGCCAGCACAGGGGGCGCGGACGCAAGGTACACCTTC.

The gene calls are TRBV4-1 and TRBJ2-3, with TRBD1 as a possible D gene (6 bases). Trimming pared 5 bases from V and 5 bases from J, leaving 17 bases between. The CDR3 is 15 amino acids. Germline V CDR1 and CDR2: MGHRA, YSYEKL. CDR3 in DNA: TGCGCCAGCAGCACGACAGGTGGGCGGAAAGATACGCAGTATTTT. Translation gives CASSTTGGRKDTQYF.

The V call is TRBV2, the J call TRBJ2-1; D not certain. V lost 4 bases and J lost 6, with 13 bases in between. Looked up from germline, CDR1 is SNHLY and CDR2 is FYNNEI. The CDR3 is made up of 14 amino acids. The CDR3 loop is CASSVEAPGNEQFF. CDR3 nucleotides: TGTGCCAGCAGTGTCGAAGCTCCGGGCAATGAGCAGTTCTTC.

This sequence joins TRBV27 and TRBJ2-2, with D perhaps TRBD2 (5 bases). The V gene's germline CDR1 is MNHEY and CDR2 SMNVEV (reference sequence). The CDR3 runs to 12 residues. Trimming took 3 bases from V and 7 from J, leaving 6 bases between them. CDR3 DNA: TGTGCCAGCAGTTTTGGGAGCGGGGAGCTGTTTTTT. Protein sequence: CASSFGSGELFF.